These T cell receptor beta chains were read from a single sample in a study of OX40 agonist ivuxolimab in advanced cancers. Measured with immunoSEQ multiplex PCR; TCRdb has only the in-frame clones, and not every one. This table holds about 83,000 clones, about four fifths found once. The specimen was CD4+ or CD8+ T cells sorted from blood, collected in a trial of the OX40 agonist ivuxolimab. The receptors originated from an adult with an advanced solid tumor such as melanoma, head and neck, liver or kidney cancer. Each CDR3 is given with its conserved first and last residue. The D gene is left open where the match is weak. A row's size may be missing; if present it is once, few, many or a size class.

D: -
size: -
V: TRBV5-1
J: TRBJ2-1
CDR3: CASSLHVEQFF
DNA: TGCGCCAGCAGCTTGCACGTTGAGCAGTTCTTC

D: -
size: -
V: TRBV9
J: TRBJ2-3
CDR3: CASSVASRRTDTQYF
DNA: TGTGCCAGCAGCGTAGCCTCTAGGCGCACAGATACGCAGTATTTT

D: -
size: -
V: TRBV11-3
J: TRBJ2-7
CDR3: CASSLAPYEQYF
DNA: TGTGCCAGCAGCTTAGCTCCGTACGAGCAGTACTTC

D: -
size: -
V: TRBV6-5
J: TRBJ1-2
CDR3: CASSYSFRGSDYGYTF
DNA: TGTGCCAGCAGTTACTCGTTTCGGGGGTCGGACTATGGCTACACCTTC

D: TRBD1
size: -
V: TRBV5-4
J: TRBJ1-5
CDR3: CASSPGTGIDNQPQHF
DNA: TGTGCCAGCAGCCCCGGGACAGGAATTGACAATCAGCCCCAGCATTTT

D: TRBD1
size: -
V: TRBV4-1
J: TRBJ1-1
CDR3: CASSQEGTGGRAFF
DNA: TGCGCCAGCAGCCAAGAAGGGACAGGGGGCAGAGCTTTCTTT

D: -
size: once
V: TRBV11-3
J: TRBJ2-2
CDR3: CASTTPWGVGTGELFF
DNA: TGTGCCAGCACCACCCCATGGGGGGTCGGAACCGGGGAGCTGTTTTTT

D: -
size: -
V: TRBV6-1
J: TRBJ2-7
CDR3: CASSSGFYEQYF
DNA: TGTGCCAGCAGTTCAGGGTTCTACGAGCAGTACTTC

D: -
size: -
V: TRBV27
J: TRBJ1-6
CDR3: CASSLKGHGTLSYNSPLHF
DNA: TGTGCCAGCAGTTTAAAGGGACATGGGACCCTAAGTTATAATTCACCCCTCCACTTT

D: -
size: -
V: TRBV5-1
J: TRBJ2-1
CDR3: CASSEMSPSYNEQFF
DNA: TGCGCCAGCAGCGAGATGTCCCCTTCCTACAATGAGCAGTTCTTC

D: -
size: once
V: TRBV7-2
J: TRBJ2-1
CDR3: CASSLRIYEQFF
DNA: TGTGCCAGCAGCTTACGTATCTATGAGCAGTTCTTC

D: -
size: -
V: TRBV21-1
J: TRBJ2-7
CDR3: CASSKEATGGTRYEQYF
DNA: TGTGCCAGCAGCAAAGAGGCGACAGGAGGTACCCGCTACGAGCAGTACTTC

D: -
size: -
V: TRBV20-1
J: TRBJ1-3
CDR3: CSAQEGNTIYF
DNA: TGCAGTGCCCAGGAGGGAAACACCATATATTTT

D: -
size: once
V: TRBV5-1
J: TRBJ2-2
CDR3: CASSLAVISDTGELFF
DNA: TGCGCCAGCAGCTTGGCGGTCATAAGTGACACCGGGGAGCTGTTTTTT

D: -
size: -
V: TRBV9
J: TRBJ2-1
CDR3: CASSPPVGTPGEQFF
DNA: TGTGCCAGCAGCCCGCCGGTAGGGACTCCCGGCGAGCAGTTCTTC

D: -
size: -
V: TRBV18
J: TRBJ2-5
CDR3: CASSPAQGQETQYF
DNA: TGTGCCAGCTCACCTGCGCAGGGACAAGAGACCCAGTACTTC

D: -
size: -
V: TRBV30
J: TRBJ1-1
CDR3: CAWSQGIMNTEAFF
DNA: TGTGCCTGGAGCCAGGGTATCATGAACACTGAAGCTTTCTTT

D: -
size: -
V: TRBV6-5
J: TRBJ1-3
CDR3: CASSYSPVGSGNTIYF
DNA: TGTGCCAGCAGTTACTCGCCAGTGGGCTCTGGAAACACCATATATTTT

D: TRBD1
size: once
V: TRBV5-4
J: TRBJ1-5
CDR3: CASSQLTGARNQPQHF
DNA: TGTGCCAGCAGCCAATTAACAGGGGCACGCAATCAGCCCCAGCATTTT

D: TRBD1
size: -
V: TRBV7-9
J: TRBJ1-4
CDR3: CASSRQRGSWDSDEKLFF
DNA: TGTGCCAGCAGCCGACAACGGGGGTCTTGGGACAGTGATGAAAAACTGTTTTTT

D: -
size: once
V: TRBV19
J: TRBJ1-6
CDR3: CASSIDRGTSNSPLHF
DNA: TGTGCCAGTAGTATAGATCGGGGGACAAGTAATTCACCCCTCCACTTT

D: -
size: few
V: TRBV18
J: TRBJ1-1
CDR3: CASSPTENTEAFF
DNA: TGTGCCAGCTCACCGACAGAGAACACTGAAGCTTTCTTT

D: -
size: -
V: TRBV5-5
J: TRBJ2-2
CDR3: CASSFFAPSAGGELFF
DNA: TGTGCCAGCAGCTTTTTCGCACCCTCGGCGGGCGGGGAGCTGTTTTTT

D: -
size: -
V: TRBV11-1
J: TRBJ2-1
CDR3: CASSYRVGSYNEQFF
DNA: TGTGCCAGCAGCTATAGGGTCGGCTCCTACAATGAGCAGTTCTTC

D: -
size: -
V: TRBV18
J: TRBJ1-2
CDR3: CASHSGQGHGYTF
DNA: TGTGCCAGCCATTCAGGGCAGGGTCATGGCTACACCTTC

D: TRBD2
size: -
V: TRBV7-2
J: TRBJ2-3
CDR3: CASSLELLREGLADTQYF
DNA: TGTGCCAGCAGCTTAGAATTGTTGAGGGAGGGCCTGGCAGATACGCAGTATTTT

D: TRBD2
size: -
V: TRBV9
J: TRBJ2-1
CDR3: CASATSSYNEQFF
DNA: TGTGCCAGCGCGACTAGCAGCTACAATGAGCAGTTCTTC

D: TRBD1
size: few
V: TRBV5-1
J: TRBJ2-5
CDR3: CASKGQGFQETQYF
DNA: TGCGCCAGCAAGGGACAGGGGTTTCAAGAGACCCAGTACTTC

D: -
size: -
V: TRBV25-1
J: TRBJ2-1
CDR3: CASSEWGGALNEQFF
DNA: TGTGCCAGCAGTGAATGGGGGGGGGCCCTCAATGAGCAGTTCTTC

D: -
size: -
V: TRBV7-9
J: TRBJ1-3
CDR3: CASSFRLRGHTIYF
DNA: TGTGCCAGCAGCTTTAGACTTAGAGGGCACACCATATATTTT

D: -
size: -
V: TRBV2
J: TRBJ2-5
CDR3: CASNKQGGETQYF
DNA: TGTGCCAGCAATAAGCAGGGGGGGGAGACCCAGTACTTC

D: -
size: once
V: TRBV19
J: TRBJ1-1
CDR3: CASSIRAGNTEAFF
DNA: TGTGCCAGTAGTATACGGGCAGGGAACACTGAAGCTTTCTTT

D: -
size: few
V: TRBV6-5
J: TRBJ1-1
CDR3: CASSMGEAQNTEAFF
DNA: TGTGCCAGCAGCATGGGGGAAGCTCAGAACACTGAAGCTTTCTTT

D: TRBD1
size: -
V: TRBV6-1
J: TRBJ1-2
CDR3: CASFRTGEFNGYTF
DNA: TGTGCCAGCTTCCGGACAGGGGAGTTTAATGGCTACACCTTC

D: -
size: -
V: TRBV15
J: TRBJ1-5
CDR3: CATSGRSNQPQHF
DNA: TGTGCCACCAGCGGCAGGAGCAATCAGCCCCAGCATTTT

D: -
size: few
V: TRBV10-3
J: TRBJ2-7
CDR3: CAIRERVYEQYF
DNA: TGTGCCATCAGGGAGAGAGTCTACGAGCAGTACTTC

D: -
size: -
V: TRBV27
J: TRBJ2-7
CDR3: CASSLLPGQGEQYF
DNA: TGTGCCAGCAGTTTACTTCCAGGGCAGGGCGAGCAGTACTTC